This TCR beta chain emerged from a study of cytomegalovirus exposure and HLA in healthy donors. Study in general: An analysis done earlier identified 95 million to 140 million unique TCR beta sequences from about 179 million T cells.

General study findings and limits: Previous analysis showed most TCR beta V segments were productive about 90% or about 30% of the time. The sole available immune exposure information was CMV serostatus.

Germline loops: CDR1 SGHNT, CDR2 YENEEA. The CDR3 has 13 residues. J was trimmed by 5 bases and V by 2 bases; bases with no gene match: 0. In the case of this clone: Its target is unknown.

PCR primers comprised 60 Vbeta and 13 Jbeta primers. The repertoire was sequenced with immunoSEQ multiplex PCR; TCRdb's copy has only in-frame clones and lacks some. The data contain about 190,000 clones, around 78% of them singletons. This sequence originates from a woman aged 25-40 years in good health and CMV-seropositive. The sample consisted of PBMCs. This rearrangement joins TRBV11-3 to TRBJ2-1; TRBD2 matches at 7 bases. The DNA of the CDR3 is TGTGCCAGCAGCTTACTAGCGGACAATGAGCAGTTCTTC. It codes for CASSLLADNEQFF.